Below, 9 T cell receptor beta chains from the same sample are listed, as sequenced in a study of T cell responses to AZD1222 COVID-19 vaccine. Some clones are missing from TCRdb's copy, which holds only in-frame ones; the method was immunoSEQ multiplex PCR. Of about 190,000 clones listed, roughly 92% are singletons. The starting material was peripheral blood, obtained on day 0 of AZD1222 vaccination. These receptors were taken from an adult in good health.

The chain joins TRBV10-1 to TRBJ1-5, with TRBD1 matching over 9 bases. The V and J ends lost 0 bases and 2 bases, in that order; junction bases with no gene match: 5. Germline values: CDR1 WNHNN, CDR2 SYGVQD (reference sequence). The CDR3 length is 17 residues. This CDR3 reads CASSESTGGLGNQPQHF. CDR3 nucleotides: TGCGCCAGCAGTGAGTCGACAGGGGGGTTAGGCAATCAGCCCCAGCATTTT.

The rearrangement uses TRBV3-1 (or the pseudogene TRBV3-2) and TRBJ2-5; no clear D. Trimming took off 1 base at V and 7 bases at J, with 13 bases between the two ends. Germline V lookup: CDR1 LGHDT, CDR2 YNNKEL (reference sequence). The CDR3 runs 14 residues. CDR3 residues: CASSQGQLGSTQYF. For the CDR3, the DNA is TGTGCCAGCAGCCAAGGTCAATTAGGGTCGACCCAGTACTTC.

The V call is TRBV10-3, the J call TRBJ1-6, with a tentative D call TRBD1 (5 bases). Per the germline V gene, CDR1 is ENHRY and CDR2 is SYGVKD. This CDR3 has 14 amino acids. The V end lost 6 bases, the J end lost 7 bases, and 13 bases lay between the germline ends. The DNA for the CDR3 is TGTGCCATCAGGGGGGACTTGAACAATTCACCCCTCCACTTT. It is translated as CAIRGDLNNSPLHF.

The CDR3 here is CASSDPGQSQAFF. The CDR3 region has the DNA TGTGCCAGCAGTGACCCTGGACAATCACAAGCTTTCTTT. The V and J genes are TRBV2 and TRBJ1-1; weak D call: TRBD1 (5 bases). The V gene lost 3 bases and the J gene lost 9 bases, with 14 bases spanning the gap. Germline CDR1 reads SNHLY; CDR2 reads FYNNEI. CDR3 size: 13 residues.

In DNA form, the CDR3 reads TGTGCCAGCAGTTCTGGGGCCCTGGGCTACACCTTC. Residues: CASSSGALGYTF. The genes are TRBV6-5 and TRBJ1-2; D may be TRBD1 (5 bases). Germline lookup yields CDR1 MNHEY and CDR2 SVGAGI. This CDR3 contains 12 residues. V was cut by 4 bases and J by 8 bases, with 11 bases left in between.

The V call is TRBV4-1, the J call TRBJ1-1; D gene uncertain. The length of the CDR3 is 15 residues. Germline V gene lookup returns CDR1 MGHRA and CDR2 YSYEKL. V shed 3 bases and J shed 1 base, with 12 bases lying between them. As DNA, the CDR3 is TGCGCCAGCAGCCAGTCGACCGTCCGGAACACTGAAGCTTTCTTT. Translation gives CASSQSTVRNTEAFF.

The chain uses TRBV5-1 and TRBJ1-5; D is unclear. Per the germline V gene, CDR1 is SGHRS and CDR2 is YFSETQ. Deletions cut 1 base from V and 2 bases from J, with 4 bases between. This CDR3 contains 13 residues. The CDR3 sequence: CASSLTGNQPQHF. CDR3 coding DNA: TGCGCCAGCAGCTTGACGGGCAATCAGCCCCAGCATTTT.

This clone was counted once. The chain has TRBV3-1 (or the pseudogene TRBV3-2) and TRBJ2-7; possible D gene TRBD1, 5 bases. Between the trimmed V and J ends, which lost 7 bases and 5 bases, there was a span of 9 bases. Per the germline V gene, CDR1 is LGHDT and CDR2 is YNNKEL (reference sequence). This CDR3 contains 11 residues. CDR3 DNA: TGTGCCAGCACAGGGTCCCACGAGCAGTACTTC. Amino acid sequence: CASTGSHEQYF.

DNA for the CDR3: TGTGCCAGCAGTTTAGCAGGGGCGACCTCTGGAAACACCATATATTTT. Amino acids: CASSLAGATSGNTIYF. The J gene is TRBJ1-3, the V gene TRBV28; D is possibly TRBD1 (6 bases). The CDR3 covers 16 residues. CDR1 and CDR2 (germline): MDHEN, SYDVKM. With 2 bases removed from V and 0 bases from J, the gap between germline ends came to 11 bases.